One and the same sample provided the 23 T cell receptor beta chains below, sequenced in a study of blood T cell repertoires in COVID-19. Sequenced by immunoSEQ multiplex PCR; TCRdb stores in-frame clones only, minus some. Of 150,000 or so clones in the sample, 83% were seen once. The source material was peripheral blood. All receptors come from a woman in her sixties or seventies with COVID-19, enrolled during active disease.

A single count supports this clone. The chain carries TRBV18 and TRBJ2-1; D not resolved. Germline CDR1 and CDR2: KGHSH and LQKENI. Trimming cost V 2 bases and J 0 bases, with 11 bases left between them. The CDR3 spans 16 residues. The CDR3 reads CASSPVLISSYNEQFF. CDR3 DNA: TGTGCCAGCTCACCAGTTCTCATTAGCTCCTACAATGAGCAGTTCTTC.

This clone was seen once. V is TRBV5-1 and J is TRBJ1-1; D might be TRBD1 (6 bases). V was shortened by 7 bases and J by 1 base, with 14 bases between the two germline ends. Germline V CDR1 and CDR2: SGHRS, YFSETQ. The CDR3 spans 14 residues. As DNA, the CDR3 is TGCGCCAGCGCACAGGGAAGCCCGAACACTGAAGCTTTCTTT. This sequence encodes CASAQGSPNTEAFF.

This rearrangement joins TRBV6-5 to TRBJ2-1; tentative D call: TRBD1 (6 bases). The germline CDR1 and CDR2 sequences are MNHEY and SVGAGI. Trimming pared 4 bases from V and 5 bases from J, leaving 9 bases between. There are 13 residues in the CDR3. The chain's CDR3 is CASSSHRDNEQFF. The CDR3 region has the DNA TGTGCCAGCAGTTCCCACAGGGACAATGAGCAGTTCTTC.

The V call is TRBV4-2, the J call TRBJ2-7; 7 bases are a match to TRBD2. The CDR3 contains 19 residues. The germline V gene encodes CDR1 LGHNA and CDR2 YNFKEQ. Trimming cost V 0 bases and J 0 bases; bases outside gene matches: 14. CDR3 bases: TGTGCCAGCAGCCAAGATGCCCGGGCGGGAGTAAGGAGCTCCTACGAGCAGTACTTC. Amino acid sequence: CASSQDARAGVRSSYEQYF.

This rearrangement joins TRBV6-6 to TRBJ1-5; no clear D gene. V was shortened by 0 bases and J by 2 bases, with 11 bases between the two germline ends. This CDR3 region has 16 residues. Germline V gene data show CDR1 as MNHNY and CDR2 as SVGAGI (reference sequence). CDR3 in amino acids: CASSYSSRGGNQPQHF. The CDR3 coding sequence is TGTGCCAGCAGTTACTCCTCCCGAGGCGGCAATCAGCCCCAGCATTTT.

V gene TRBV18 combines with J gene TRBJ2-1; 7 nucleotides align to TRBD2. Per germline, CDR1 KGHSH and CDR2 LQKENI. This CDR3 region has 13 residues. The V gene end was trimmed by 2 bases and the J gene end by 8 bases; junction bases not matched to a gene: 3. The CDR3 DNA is TGTGCCAGCTCACCAGGGACTATGGATGAGCAGTTCTTC. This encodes CASSPGTMDEQFF. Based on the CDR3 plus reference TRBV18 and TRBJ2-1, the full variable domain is NAGVMQNPRHLVRRRGQEARLRCSPMKGHSHVYWYRQLPEEGLKFMVYLQKENIIDESGMPKERFSAEFPKEGPSILRIQQVVRGDSAAYFCASSPGTMDEQFFGPGTRLTVL.

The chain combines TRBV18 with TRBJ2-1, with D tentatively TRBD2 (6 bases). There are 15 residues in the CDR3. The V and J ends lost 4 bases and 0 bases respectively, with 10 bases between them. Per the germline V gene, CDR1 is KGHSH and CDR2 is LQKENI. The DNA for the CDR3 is TGTGCCAGCTCACGAGCGGGTAGCTCCTACAATGAGCAGTTCTTC. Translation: CASSRAGSSYNEQFF.

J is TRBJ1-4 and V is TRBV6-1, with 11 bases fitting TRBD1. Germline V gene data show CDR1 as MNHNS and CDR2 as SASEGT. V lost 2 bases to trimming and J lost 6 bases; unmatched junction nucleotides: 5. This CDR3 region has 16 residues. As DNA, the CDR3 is TGTGCCAGCAGTGAACCCCGGACAGGGGGCCATGAAAAACTGTTTTTT. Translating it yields CASSEPRTGGHEKLFF.

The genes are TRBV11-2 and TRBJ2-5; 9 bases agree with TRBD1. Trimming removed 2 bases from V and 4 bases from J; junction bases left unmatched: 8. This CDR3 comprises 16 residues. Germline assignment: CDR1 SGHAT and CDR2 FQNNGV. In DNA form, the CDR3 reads TGTGCCAGCAGCTTACAAACCGGGACAGGGATAGAGACCCAGTACTTC. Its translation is CASSLQTGTGIETQYF. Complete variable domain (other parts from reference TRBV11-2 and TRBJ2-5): EAGVAQSPRYKIIEKRQSVAFWCNPISGHATLYWYQQILGQGPKLLIQFQNNGVVDDSQLPKDRFSAERLKGVDSTLKIQPAKLEDSAVYLCASSLQTGTGIETQYFGPGTRLLVL.

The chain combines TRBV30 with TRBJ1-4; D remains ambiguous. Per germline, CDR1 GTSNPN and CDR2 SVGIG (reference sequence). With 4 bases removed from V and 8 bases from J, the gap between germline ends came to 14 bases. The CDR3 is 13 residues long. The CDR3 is CAWMPPQNEKLFF. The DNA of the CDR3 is TGTGCCTGGATGCCCCCCCAGAACGAAAAACTGTTTTTT. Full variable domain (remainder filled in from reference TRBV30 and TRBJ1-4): SQTIHQWPATLVQPVGSPLSLECTVEGTSNPNLYWYRQAAGRGLQLLFYSVGIGQISSEVPQNLSASRPQDRQFILSSKKLLLSDSGFYLCAWMPPQNEKLFFGSGTQLSVL.

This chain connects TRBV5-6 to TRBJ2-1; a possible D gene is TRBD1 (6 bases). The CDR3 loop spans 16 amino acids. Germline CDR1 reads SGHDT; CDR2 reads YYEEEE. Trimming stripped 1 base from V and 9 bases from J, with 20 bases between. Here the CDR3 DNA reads TGTGCCAGCAGCTTGCCACCCAATAGACAGGATTTTGAGCAGTTCTTC. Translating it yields CASSLPPNRQDFEQFF.

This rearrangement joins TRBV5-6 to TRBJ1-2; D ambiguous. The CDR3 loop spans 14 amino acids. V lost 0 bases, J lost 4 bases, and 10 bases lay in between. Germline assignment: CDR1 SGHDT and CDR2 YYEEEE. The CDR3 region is CASSLDGFGYGYTF. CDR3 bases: TGTGCCAGCAGCTTGGACGGGTTCGGCTATGGCTACACCTTC.

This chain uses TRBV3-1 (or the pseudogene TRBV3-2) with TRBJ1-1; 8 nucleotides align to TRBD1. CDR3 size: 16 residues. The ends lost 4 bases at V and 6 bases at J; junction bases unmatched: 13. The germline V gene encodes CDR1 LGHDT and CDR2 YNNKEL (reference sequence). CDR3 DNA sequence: TGTGCCAGCAGCCCTTTGGGCAGGGGGCGAAACTCTGAAGCTTTCTTT. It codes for CASSPLGRGRNSEAFF.

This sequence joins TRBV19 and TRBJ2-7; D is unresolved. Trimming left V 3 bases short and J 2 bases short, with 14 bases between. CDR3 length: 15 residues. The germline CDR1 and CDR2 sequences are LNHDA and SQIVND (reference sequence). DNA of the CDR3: TGTGCCAGTAGTATGGGCGCCAGGCTAACCTACGAGCAGTACTTC. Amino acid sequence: CASSMGARLTYEQYF.

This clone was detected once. The CDR3 protein is CASSLARAAGGGYTF. In nucleotides, the CDR3 is TGTGCCAGCAGCTTAGCGCGGGCAGCCGGGGGAGGCTACACCTTC. The chain carries TRBV7-2 and TRBJ1-2; D might be TRBD1 (5 bases). V lost 0 bases and J lost 8, with 16 bases in between. Germline loops: CDR1 SGHTA, CDR2 FQGNSA. This CDR3 has 15 amino acids.

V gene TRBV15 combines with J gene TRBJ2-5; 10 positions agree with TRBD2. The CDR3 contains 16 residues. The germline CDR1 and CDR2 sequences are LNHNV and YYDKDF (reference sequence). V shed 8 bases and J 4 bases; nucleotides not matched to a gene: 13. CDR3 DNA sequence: TGTGCCACCCGAAGGGGGAGCGGGAGGGTCGGAGAGACCCAGTACTTC. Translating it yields CATRRGSGRVGETQYF.

The DNA of the CDR3 is TGTGCCAGCTCGGGGGGGAACACCGGGGAGCTGTTTTTT. This codes for CASSGGNTGELFF. The gene calls are TRBV6-6 and TRBJ2-2; 7 bases agree with TRBD2. After removal of 8 bases from V and 1 base from J, the junction contained 1 base not matched to a gene. The CDR3 runs to 13 residues. CDR1 is MNHNY and CDR2 is SVGAGI in the germline V gene (reference sequence).

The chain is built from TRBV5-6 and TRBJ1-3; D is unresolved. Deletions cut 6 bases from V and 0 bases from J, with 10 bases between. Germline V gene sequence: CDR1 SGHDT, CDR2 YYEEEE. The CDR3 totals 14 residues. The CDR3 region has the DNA TGTGCCAGCACCACAGTACCCTCTGGAAACACCATATATTTT. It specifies CASTTVPSGNTIYF.

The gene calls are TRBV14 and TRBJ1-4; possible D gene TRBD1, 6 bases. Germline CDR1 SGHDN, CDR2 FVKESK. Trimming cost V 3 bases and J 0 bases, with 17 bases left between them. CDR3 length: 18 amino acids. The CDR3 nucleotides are TGTGCCAGCAGCCATAGGGGAGTGCGGACAGCAACTAATGAAAAACTGTTTTTT. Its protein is CASSHRGVRTATNEKLFF.

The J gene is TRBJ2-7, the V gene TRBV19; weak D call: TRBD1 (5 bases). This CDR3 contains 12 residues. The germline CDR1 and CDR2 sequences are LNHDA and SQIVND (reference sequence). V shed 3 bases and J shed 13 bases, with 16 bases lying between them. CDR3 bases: TGTGCCAGTAGTATGGCGGCGGCAGGGAAATACGTC. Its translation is CASSMAAAGKYV.

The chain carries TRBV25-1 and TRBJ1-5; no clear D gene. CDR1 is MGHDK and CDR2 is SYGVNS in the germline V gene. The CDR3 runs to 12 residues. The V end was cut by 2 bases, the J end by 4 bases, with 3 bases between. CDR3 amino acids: CASSEPNQPQHF. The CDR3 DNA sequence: TGTGCCAGCAGTGAACCGAATCAGCCCCAGCATTTT.

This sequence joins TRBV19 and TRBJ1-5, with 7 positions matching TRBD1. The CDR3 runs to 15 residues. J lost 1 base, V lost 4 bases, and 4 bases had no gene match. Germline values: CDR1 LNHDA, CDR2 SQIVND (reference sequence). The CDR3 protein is CASSTHRGSNQPQHF. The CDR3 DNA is TGTGCCAGTAGTACCCACAGGGGAAGCAATCAGCCCCAGCATTTT.

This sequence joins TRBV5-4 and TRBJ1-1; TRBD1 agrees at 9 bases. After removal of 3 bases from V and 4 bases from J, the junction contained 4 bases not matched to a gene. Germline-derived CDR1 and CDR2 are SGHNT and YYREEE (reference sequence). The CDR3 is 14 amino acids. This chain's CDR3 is CASSSGQGTTEAFF. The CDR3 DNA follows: TGTGCCAGCAGCTCCGGACAGGGGACCACTGAAGCTTTCTTT. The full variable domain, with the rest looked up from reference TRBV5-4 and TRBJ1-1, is ETGVTQSPTHLIKTRGQQVTLRCSSQSGHNTVSWYQQALGQGPQFIFQYYREEENGRGNFPPRFSGLQFPNYSSELNVNALELDDSALYLCASSSGQGTTEAFFGQGTRLTVV.